Listed below are T cell receptor beta chains from one sample, sequenced in a study of CD8 T cells in Susac syndrome. TCRdb ran MiXCR on the immunoSEQ multiplex PCR reads and lists one entry per CDR3 protein. The table records about 250,000 distinct CDR3 sequences, around 93% of them present only once. The sample consisted of CD4+ T cells from PBMCs. The receptors derive from a human donor with multiple sclerosis. The CDR3 runs from the conserved cysteine through the conserved F or W. Each record gives: J gene, V gene, clone size, D gene, CDR3 protein, CDR3 DNA. D genes are given only for firm matches. Size values are once, few and many counts, or a class for expanded clones, and some rows have none.

TRBJ2-7 | TRBV28 | - | - | CASSSDRSAYEQYF | TGTGCCAGCAGTTCCGACAGGTCGGCCTACGAGCAGTACTTC
TRBJ2-2 | TRBV4-2 | - | TRBD2 | CASSRSQREVDAGELFF | TGTGCCAGCAGCCGTTCCCAGCGGGAGGTCGACGCCGGGGAGCTGTTTTTT
TRBJ1-2 | TRBV25-1 | - | - | CASTKEGNYGYTF | TGTGCCAGCACCAAGGAGGGTAACTATGGCTACACCTTC
TRBJ1-2 | TRBV2 | - | - | CASSEGPYGYTF | TGTGCCAGCAGTGAGGGGCCCTATGGCTACACCTTC
TRBJ1-2 | TRBV15 | - | - | CATSTRGRVHGYTF | TGTGCCACCAGCACTCGGGGCAGGGTGCATGGCTACACCTTC
TRBJ2-3 | TRBV27 | - | TRBD2 | CASSGGGRAGGTDTQYF | TGTGCCAGCAGTGGGGGGGGGAGGGCGGGGGGAACAGATACGCAGTATTTT
TRBJ2-7 | TRBV12-3/TRBV12-4 | - | - | CASRFSYEQYF | TGTGCCAGCAGGTTCAGCTACGAGCAGTACTTC
TRBJ2-1 | TRBV6-5 | once | - | CASSPEGSSYNEQFF | TGTGCCAGCAGTCCGGAGGGGAGCTCCTACAATGAGCAGTTCTTC
TRBJ2-7 | TRBV29-1 | - | - | CSVEGGLGGEQYF | TGCAGCGTTGAGGGAGGTCTAGGCGGGGAGCAGTACTTC
TRBJ2-3 | TRBV20-1 | - | - | CSASMPPSTDTQYF | TGCAGTGCTTCGATGCCCCCTAGCACAGATACGCAGTATTTT
TRBJ1-1 | TRBV12-3/TRBV12-4 | - | TRBD1 | CASSYDRGEVLAEAFF | TGTGCCAGCAGTTACGACAGGGGTGAGGTTTTAGCTGAAGCTTTCTTT
TRBJ2-5 | TRBV9 | - | TRBD1 | CASSVQQGARETQYF | TGTGCCAGCAGCGTCCAGCAGGGGGCGAGAGAGACCCAGTACTTC
TRBJ2-3 | TRBV5-6 | - | - | CASSLGGALQGRRPDTQYF | TGTGCCAGCAGCTTGGGGGGGGCCTTACAGGGTCGGAGGCCAGATACGCAGTATTTT
TRBJ1-1 | TRBV28 | - | - | CASRTSTMNTEAFF | TGTGCCAGCCGGACCTCAACAATGAACACTGAAGCTTTCTTT
TRBJ1-5 | TRBV19 | - | - | CASSIGQFNQPQHF | TGTGCCAGTAGTATAGGACAGTTCAATCAGCCCCAGCATTTT
TRBJ1-1 | TRBV10-1 | - | - | CASSETGGEAFF | TGCGCCAGCAGTGAAACAGGAGGGGAAGCTTTCTTT
TRBJ2-2 | TRBV11-2 | - | - | CASRPLNRVRSDTGELFF | TGTGCCAGCAGGCCCTTGAACAGGGTACGATCAGACACCGGGGAGCTGTTTTTT
TRBJ1-2 | TRBV19 | - | - | CASSKQGVPIVGYTF | TGTGCCAGTAGTAAGCAGGGCGTACCGATTGTTGGCTACACCTTC
TRBJ1-1 | TRBV20-1 | - | - | CSAQREGLGTEAFF | TGCAGTGCCCAACGTGAGGGGCTCGGCACTGAAGCTTTCTTT
TRBJ2-2 | TRBV11-2 | - | - | CASSLSGGETGELFF | TGTGCCAGCAGCTTATCGGGTGGGGAAACCGGGGAGCTGTTTTTT
TRBJ2-1 | TRBV20-1 | - | - | CSARDRMVKNEQFF | TGCAGTGCTAGAGATCGAATGGTGAAGAATGAGCAGTTCTTC
TRBJ2-2 | TRBV29-1 | few | - | CSAAADPRGTGELFF | TGCAGCGCGGCCGCGGACCCTCGGGGGACCGGGGAGCTGTTTTTT
TRBJ2-5 | TRBV12-3/TRBV12-4 | - | TRBD2 | CASSGLDVETQYF | TGTGCCAGCAGTGGACTAGATGTGGAGACCCAGTACTTC
TRBJ2-3 | TRBV12-3/TRBV12-4 | - | TRBD2 | CASSLDFSAGGRTDTQYF | TGTGCCAGCAGTTTAGACTTTTCAGCGGGGGGCCGGACAGATACGCAGTATTTT
TRBJ1-3 | TRBV5-1 | - | TRBD1 | CASSRDSVSGNTIYF | TGCGCCAGCAGCCGGGACAGCGTCTCGGGAAACACCATATATTTT
TRBJ1-3 | TRBV30 | - | - | CAWSLAKGNTIYF | TGTGCCTGGAGTTTGGCGAAAGGAAACACCATATATTTT
TRBJ2-1 | TRBV25-1 | - | TRBD2 | CASSELGLAGKEQFF | TGTGCCAGCAGTGAATTAGGACTAGCGGGAAAGGAGCAGTTCTTC
TRBJ2-3 | TRBV12-3/TRBV12-4 | - | - | CASSSSDTQYF | TGTGCCAGCAGTTCCTCAGATACGCAGTATTTT
TRBJ2-1 | TRBV12-3/TRBV12-4 | - | TRBD2 | CASSLTSGVNEQFF | TGTGCCAGCAGTTTAACTAGCGGTGTGAATGAGCAGTTCTTC
TRBJ2-2 | TRBV28 | - | - | CASSLRGQLILNTGELFF | TGTGCCAGCAGTTTACGCGGACAGCTGATTCTGAACACCGGGGAGCTGTTTTTT
TRBJ2-1 | TRBV6-5 | once | TRBD2 | CASSYTSGRSSYNEQFF | TGTGCCAGCAGTTATACTAGCGGGAGGTCCTCCTACAATGAGCAGTTCTTC
TRBJ1-2 | TRBV28 | - | TRBD1 | CASSLSGQGREGYTF | TGTGCCAGCAGTTTATCTGGACAGGGCCGCGAAGGCTACACCTTC
TRBJ2-3 | TRBV19 | once | - | CASSFTGAGTDTQYF | TGTGCCAGTAGTTTCACGGGGGCAGGCACAGATACGCAGTATTTT
TRBJ1-2 | TRBV6-5 | - | - | CASSYPGYGYTF | TGTGCCAGCAGTTACCCGGGCTATGGCTACACCTTC
TRBJ1-2 | TRBV28 | - | - | CASNGGAGGYTF | TGTGCCAGCAACGGAGGGGCTGGCGGCTACACCTTC
TRBJ1-2 | TRBV6-5 | - | - | CASTYLGGGYTF | TGTGCCAGCACTTACCTGGGGGGAGGCTACACCTTC
TRBJ2-1 | TRBV29-1 | - | TRBD2 | CSAGVAGGPNEQFF | TGCAGCGCCGGTGTAGCGGGGGGGCCGAATGAGCAGTTCTTC
TRBJ1-2 | TRBV7-3 | - | - | CASSRTGNSGYTF | TGTGCCAGCAGCCGAACAGGGAACTCTGGCTACACCTTC
TRBJ1-1 | TRBV27 | - | - | CASSLIFVGGVNTEAFF | TGTGCCAGCAGTTTAATCTTCGTGGGAGGGGTGAACACTGAAGCTTTCTTT
TRBJ1-1 | TRBV7-9 | - | - | CASSLAGGLKAEAFF | TGTGCCAGCAGCTTAGCCGGGGGCTTGAAGGCTGAAGCTTTCTTT
TRBJ1-1 | TRBV19 | - | TRBD1 | CASSPRDSYGAFF | TGTGCCAGTAGTCCAAGGGACAGCTACGGAGCTTTCTTT
TRBJ2-5 | TRBV20-1 | - | - | CSASPRQETQYF | TGCAGTGCTAGTCCCAGGCAAGAGACCCAGTACTTC
TRBJ1-2 | TRBV7-2 | - | - | CASSLGRNDYGYTF | TGTGCCAGCAGCTTAGGGCGGAATGATTATGGCTACACCTTC
TRBJ1-1 | TRBV29-1 | once | - | CSVKPTGLNTEAFF | TGCAGCGTTAAACCTACAGGGCTGAACACTGAAGCTTTCTTT
TRBJ1-5 | TRBV12-3/TRBV12-4 | - | - | CASSASAGRNNQPQHF | TGTGCCAGCAGTGCGAGCGCAGGGAGGAACAATCAGCCCCAGCATTTT